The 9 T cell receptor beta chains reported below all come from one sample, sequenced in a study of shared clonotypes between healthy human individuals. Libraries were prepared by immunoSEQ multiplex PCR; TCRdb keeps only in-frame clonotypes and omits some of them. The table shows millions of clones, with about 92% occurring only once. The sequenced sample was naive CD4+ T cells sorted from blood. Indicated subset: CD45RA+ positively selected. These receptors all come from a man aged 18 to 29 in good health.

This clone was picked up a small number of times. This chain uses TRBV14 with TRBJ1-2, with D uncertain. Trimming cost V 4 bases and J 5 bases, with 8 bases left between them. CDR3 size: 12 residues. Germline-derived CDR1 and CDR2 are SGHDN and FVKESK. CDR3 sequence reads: CASSPMGYGYTF. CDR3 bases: TGTGCCAGCAGCCCCATGGGGTATGGCTACACCTTC.

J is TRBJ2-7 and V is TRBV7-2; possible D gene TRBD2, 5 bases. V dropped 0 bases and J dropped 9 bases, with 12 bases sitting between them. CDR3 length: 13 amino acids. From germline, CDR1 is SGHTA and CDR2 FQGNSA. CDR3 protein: CASSLAEDPAQYF. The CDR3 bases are TGTGCCAGCAGCTTAGCGGAGGACCCGGCGCAGTACTTC.

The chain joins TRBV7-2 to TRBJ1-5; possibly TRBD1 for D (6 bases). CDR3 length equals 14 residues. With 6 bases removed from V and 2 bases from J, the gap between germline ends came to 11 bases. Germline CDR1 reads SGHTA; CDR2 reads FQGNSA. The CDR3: CASRDPGGNQPQHF. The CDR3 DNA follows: TGTGCCAGCAGGGACCCAGGGGGCAATCAGCCCCAGCATTTT. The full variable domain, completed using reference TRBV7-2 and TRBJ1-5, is GAGVSQSPSNKVTEKGKDVELRCDPISGHTALYWYRQSLGQGLEFLIYFQGNSAPDKSGLPSDRFSAERTGGSVSTLTIQRTQQEDSAVYLCASRDPGGNQPQHFGDGTRLSIL.

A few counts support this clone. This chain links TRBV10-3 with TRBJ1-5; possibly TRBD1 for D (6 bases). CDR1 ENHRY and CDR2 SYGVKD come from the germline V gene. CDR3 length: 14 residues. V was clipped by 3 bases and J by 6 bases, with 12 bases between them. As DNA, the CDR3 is TGTGCCATCAGTGACATCTTGGGGGCTCAGCCCCAGCATTTT. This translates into CAISDILGAQPQHF.

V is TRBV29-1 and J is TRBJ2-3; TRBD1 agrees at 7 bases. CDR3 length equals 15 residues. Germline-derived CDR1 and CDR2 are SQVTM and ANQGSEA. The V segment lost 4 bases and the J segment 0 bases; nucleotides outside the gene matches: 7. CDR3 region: CSVVTPGGSTDTQYF. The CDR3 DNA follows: TGCAGCGTTGTCACCCCAGGGGGTAGCACAGATACGCAGTATTTT.

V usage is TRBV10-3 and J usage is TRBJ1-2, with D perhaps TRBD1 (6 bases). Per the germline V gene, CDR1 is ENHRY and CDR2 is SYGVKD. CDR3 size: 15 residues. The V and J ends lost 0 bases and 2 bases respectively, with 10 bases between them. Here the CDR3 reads CAISESGGANYGYTF. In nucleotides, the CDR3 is TGTGCCATCAGTGAGTCCGGGGGCGCCAACTATGGCTACACCTTC.

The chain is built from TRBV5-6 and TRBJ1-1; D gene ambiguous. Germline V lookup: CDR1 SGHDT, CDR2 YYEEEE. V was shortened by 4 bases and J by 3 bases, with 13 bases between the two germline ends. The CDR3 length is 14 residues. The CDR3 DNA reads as TGTGCCAGCAGCCCTGACGGGAGACACACTGAAGCTTTCTTT. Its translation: CASSPDGRHTEAFF.

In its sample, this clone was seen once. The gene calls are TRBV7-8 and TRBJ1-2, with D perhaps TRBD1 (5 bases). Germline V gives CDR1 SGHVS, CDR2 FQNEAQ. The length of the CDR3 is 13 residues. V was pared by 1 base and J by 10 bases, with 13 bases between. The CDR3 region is CASSLGERGDYTF. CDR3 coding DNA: TGTGCCAGCAGCTTAGGAGAAAGGGGCGACTACACCTTC. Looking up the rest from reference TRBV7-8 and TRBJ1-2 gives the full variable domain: GAGVSQSPRYKVAKRGQDVALRCDPISGHVSLFWYQQALGQGPEFLTYFQNEAQLDKSGLPSDRFFAERPEGSVSTLKIQRTQQEDSAVYLCASSLGERGDYTFGSGTRLTVV.

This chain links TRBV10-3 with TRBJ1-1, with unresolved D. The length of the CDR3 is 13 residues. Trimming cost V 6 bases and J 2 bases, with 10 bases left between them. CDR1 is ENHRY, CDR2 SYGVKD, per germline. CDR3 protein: CAIRASSNTEAFF. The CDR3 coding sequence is TGTGCCATCAGGGCCAGTTCAAACACTGAAGCTTTCTTT.